Shown below are 7 T cell receptor beta chains from a single sample sequenced in a study of regulatory T cells in long-lasting Graves disease. The time point: newly diagnosed GD, antithyroid drugs for less than 3 months. From RNA extracted from PBMCs, the TCR library was made. Relying on iRepertoire HTBI primers and Arm-PCR of CDR3 regions, the team built TCR beta libraries. TCRdb re-called the multiplex PCR reads with MiXCR, one entry per CDR3 protein. In the table there are some 400,000 distinct CDR3 sequences, approximately 15% of which are singletons. This sample was also put to use in a study of T cells in Graves' hyperthyroidism and ophthalmopathy.

The sequencing here drew on peripheral blood mononuclear cells (PBMCs), taken at new diagnosis, from a patient treated with antithyroid drugs. These receptors all come from a woman between 25 and 40 years old with Graves disease.

The chain uses TRBV5-4 and TRBJ2-2; 7 nucleotides agree with TRBD1. V shed 0 bases, J shed 4 bases, and the junction held 6 bases outside the gene matches. The CDR3 totals 16 residues. Germline CDR1 SGHNT, CDR2 YYREEE (reference sequence). The DNA for the CDR3 is TGTGCCAGCAGCTTGGGGGCGAGGGGGCGCACCGGGGAGCTGTTTTTT. This translates into CASSLGARGRTGELFF.

The rearrangement uses TRBV24-1 and TRBJ2-3; D gene uncertain. Germline CDR1 and CDR2: KGHDR and SFDVKD. The V and J ends lost 5 bases and 2 bases respectively, with 16 bases between them. The CDR3 is made up of 16 amino acids. CDR3 coding DNA: TGTGCCACCAGTGGTGCTGCGACATCAGCCACAGATACGCAGTATTTT. Translated, it gives CATSGAATSATDTQYF.

This clonotype was seen many times. The genes are TRBV2 and TRBJ2-7; D perhaps matches TRBD1 (6 bases). V gave up 3 bases and J gave up 3 bases, with 15 bases separating them. The CDR3 runs to 15 residues. Germline CDR1 reads SNHLY; CDR2 reads FYNNEI. CDR3 sequence (DNA): TGTGCCAGCAGTGAGTCCGACAGGAGAGTCTACGAGCAGTACTTC. Its protein is CASSESDRRVYEQYF.

The chain recombines TRBV11-3 with TRBJ2-3; D might be TRBD1 or TRBD2, each matching 6 bases. CDR1 is SGHNT and CDR2 is YENEEA in the germline V gene. Between the trimmed V and J ends, which lost 9 bases and 1 base, there was a span of 20 bases. The CDR3 has 16 residues. The CDR3 region has the DNA TGTGCCAGTAAGGGGGGCGAGGGGGTCGGCACAGATACGCAGTATTTT. Protein sequence: CASKGGEGVGTDTQYF.

The chain recombines TRBV15 with TRBJ2-7; 8 bases are shared with TRBD2. From germline, CDR1 is LNHNV and CDR2 YYDKDF (reference sequence). Trimming took 2 bases from V and 2 from J; bases not matched to a gene: 2. The CDR3 consists of 14 residues. Here the CDR3 reads CATSRTAGAYEQYF. The CDR3 coding sequence is TGTGCCACCAGCAGAACAGCGGGAGCCTACGAGCAGTACTTC.

This chain uses TRBV4-1 with TRBJ2-6; D is unclear. This CDR3 is built from 14 residues. Germline values: CDR1 MGHRA, CDR2 YSYEKL. Between the trimmed V and J ends, which lost 2 bases and 0 bases, there was a span of 2 bases. The CDR3 reads CASSQFSGANVLTF. The CDR3 region has the DNA TGCGCCAGCAGCCAATTCTCTGGGGCCAACGTCCTGACTTTC.

This clonotype was seen many times. The chain couples TRBV9 to TRBJ2-7; weak D call: TRBD2 (5 bases). In germline, CDR1 is SGDLS, CDR2 YYNGEE. Trimming removed 3 bases from V and 4 bases from J, with 14 bases in between. The CDR3 totals 14 residues. CDR3 DNA: TGTGCCAGCAGCGCTCCGCGGGTACCATACGAGCAGTACTTC. Amino acids: CASSAPRVPYEQYF.